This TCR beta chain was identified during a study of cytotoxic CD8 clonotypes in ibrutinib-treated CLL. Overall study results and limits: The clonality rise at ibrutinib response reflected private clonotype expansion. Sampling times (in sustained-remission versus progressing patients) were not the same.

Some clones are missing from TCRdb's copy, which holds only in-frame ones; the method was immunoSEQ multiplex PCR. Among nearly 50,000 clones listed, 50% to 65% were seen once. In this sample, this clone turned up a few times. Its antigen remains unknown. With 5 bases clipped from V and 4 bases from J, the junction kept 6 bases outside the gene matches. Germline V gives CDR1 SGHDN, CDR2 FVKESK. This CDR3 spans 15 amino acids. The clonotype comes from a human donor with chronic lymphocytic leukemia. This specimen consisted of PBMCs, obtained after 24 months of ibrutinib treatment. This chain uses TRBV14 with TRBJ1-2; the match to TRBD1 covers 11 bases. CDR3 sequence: CASSVSGTGGYGYTF. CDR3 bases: TGTGCCAGCAGCGTTTCCGGGACAGGGGGCTATGGCTACACCTTC.